The sequence of this T cell receptor (beta chain) was determined in a study of T cell repertoires in cytomegalovirus infection. Study overall: Both recently identified HLA-C-restricted and well-studied HLA-B-restricted CMV epitopes were used in the study. It was the public TCR beta signatures that indicated both CMV infection and matching HLA type.

The CDR3 has 14 residues. Deletions cut 5 bases from V and 2 bases from J, with 10 bases between. This clonotype was detected a few times. Its specificity is unknown. General study findings and limits: There were carriers of CMV plus the relevant HLA, and cumulative public TCR beta family frequency identified them. Dominating the ex vivo response were TCR beta clonotypes that were CMV-specific and HLA-C-restricted.

TCRdb re-derived calls from the reads in MiXCR, one entry per CDR3 protein. The data hold 570,000 or so distinct CDR3 sequences, with about 39% observed a single time. The clonotype comes from a human donor in good health (CMV status not recorded). Some clones in this sample may be carry-over from other donors' samples. Sample: cultured PBMCs, taken from culture after CMV antigen stimulation. This sequence joins TRBV12-3 or TRBV12-4 and TRBJ2-1; D possibly corresponds to TRBD2 (5 bases). The CDR3: CASSNSETYNEQFF. CDR3 sequence (DNA): TGTGCCAGCAGTAATAGCGAAACCTACAATGAGCAGTTCTTC.